These 21 T cell receptor beta chains originate from one sample sequenced in a study of post-analysis software for immune sequencing data. The antigens for these receptors are not known. Unique-molecular-identifier-tagged TCR beta cDNA libraries were used. TCRdb passed the PCR reads through MiXCR, listing each CDR3 protein once. The table includes some 700,000 distinct CDR3 sequences, around 60% detected once. The study, taken as a whole, reports: A few TRBV segments occurring more often in patients than controls included TRBV5-6, TRBV5-1 and TRBV20-1.

Sequences were obtained from blood. Receptor source: a girl aged 2 to 10 with multiple sclerosis.

This clonotype appeared once. The chain links TRBV7-2 to TRBJ2-5; 10 bases agree with TRBD2. Germline values: CDR1 SGHTA, CDR2 FQGNSA. J gave up 11 bases and V 2 bases, and 11 bases lay outside the gene matches. CDR3 size: 15 residues. The CDR3 sequence: CASSLNSGGINEQYF. The CDR3 bases are TGTGCCAGCAGCTTAAATAGCGGGGGGATTAATGAGCAGTACTTC.

This sequence joins TRBV20-1 and TRBJ2-3; 7 nucleotides match TRBD1. The V segment lost 6 bases and the J segment 0 bases; nucleotides outside the gene matches: 9. This CDR3 spans 15 amino acids. Germline assignment: CDR1 DFQATT and CDR2 SNEGSKA (reference sequence). CDR3 bases: TGCAGTGCCTCCCCGACAGGGCCTAGCACAGATACGCAGTATTTT. Amino acid sequence: CSASPTGPSTDTQYF.

In this sample, this clonotype turned up a few times. The chain couples TRBV28 to TRBJ1-2; D remains ambiguous. Trimming stripped 2 bases from V and 8 bases from J, with 12 bases between. Germline values: CDR1 MDHEN, CDR2 SYDVKM. This CDR3 comprises 13 residues. Here the CDR3 reads CASSLRVSRGYTF. The CDR3 DNA follows: TGTGCCAGCAGTTTAAGGGTATCGAGGGGCTACACCTTC.

The sample holds a few counts of this clonotype. The chain recombines TRBV29-1 with TRBJ2-1; weak D call: TRBD1 (5 bases). This CDR3 contains 13 residues. Looked up from germline, CDR1 is SQVTM and CDR2 is ANQGSEA. V lost 6 bases to trimming and J lost 3 bases, with 12 bases between them. Written as DNA, the CDR3 is TGCAGCGTCGTCTCAGGGAACTACAATGAGCAGTTCTTC. Translated, it gives CSVVSGNYNEQFF.

The gene calls are TRBV6-6 and TRBJ1-1, with 9 bases that match TRBD1. The germline V gene encodes CDR1 MNHNY and CDR2 SVGAGI (reference sequence). The CDR3 is 17 residues long. Trimming took 4 bases from V and 11 from J; bases not matched to a gene: 20. The DNA for the CDR3 is TGTGCCAGCAGTTCAGACTTCCCGGGACAGGGTATCTTGTGGGCTTTCTTT. Protein sequence: CASSSDFPGQGILWAFF.

The V and J genes are TRBV27 and TRBJ2-5; 8 bases match TRBD1. The germline CDR1 and CDR2 sequences are MNHEY and SMNVEV (reference sequence). CDR3 length: 15 residues. Trimming removed 5 bases from V and 0 bases from J; junction bases left unmatched: 5. The CDR3 bases are TGTGCCAGCAGTCCGGGACAGGTCTACCAAGAGACCCAGTACTTC. It translates to CASSPGQVYQETQYF.

The rearrangement uses TRBV7-6 and TRBJ2-3, with 12 bases aligning to TRBD2. This CDR3 comprises 16 residues. Germline V gene sequence: CDR1 SGHVS, CDR2 FNYEAQ. V lost 5 bases, J lost 5 bases, and 8 bases stayed unmatched. CDR3 protein: CASSPRTSGVGDTQYF. CDR3 coding DNA: TGTGCCAGCAGCCCCCGGACTAGCGGGGTTGGAGATACGCAGTATTTT.

The chain has TRBV29-1 and TRBJ2-7; TRBD2 agrees at 12 bases. The CDR3 extends over 14 amino acids. J was trimmed by 2 bases and V by 5 bases; bases with no gene match: 4. Germline CDR1 and CDR2: SQVTM and ANQGSEA. This CDR3 reads CSVKSSGRAYEQYF. In DNA, the CDR3 is TGCAGCGTTAAATCTAGCGGGAGGGCCTACGAGCAGTACTTC.

The genes are TRBV9 and TRBJ2-1; D remains unclear. V lost 4 bases and J 0 bases, leaving 11 bases between the germline ends. Germline CDR1 SGDLS, CDR2 YYNGEE. This CDR3 has 15 residues. The DNA of the CDR3 is TGTGCCAGCAGCCCCAATTTGCCCTCCTACAATGAGCAGTTCTTC. Protein: CASSPNLPSYNEQFF.

The chain joins TRBV4-3 to TRBJ1-2; D uncertain. Germline V CDR1 and CDR2: LGHNA, YSLEER. V was clipped by 0 bases and J by 5 bases, with 13 bases between them. The CDR3 has 15 residues. The CDR3 region is CASSQDVGLGYGYTF. CDR3 DNA sequence: TGCGCCAGCAGCCAAGATGTGGGATTGGGGTATGGCTACACCTTC.

Only a few counts were recorded for this clonotype. The chain is built from TRBV6-2 or TRBV6-3 and TRBJ2-1; D unclear. Deletions cut 2 bases from V and 3 bases from J, with 35 bases between. The CDR3 runs to 23 residues. Germline CDR1 reads MNHEY; CDR2 reads SVGEGT. This CDR3 reads CASSYIPRWLRWSSSSYYNEQFF. The DNA for the CDR3 is TGTGCCAGCAGTTACATCCCTAGATGGCTTAGATGGTCATCATCGTCCTACTACAATGAGCAGTTCTTC.

This clonotype came up a few times. The chain has TRBV3-1 and TRBJ2-3, with 8 bases lining up with TRBD2. The V and J ends lost 3 bases and 8 bases, in that order; junction bases with no gene match: 7. The germline gives CDR1 LGHDT, CDR2 YNNKEL (reference sequence). This CDR3 is 14 amino acids long. The CDR3 bases are TGTGCCAGCAGCCACCTACTAGCGGCAGGTACGCAGTATTTT. Its protein product is CASSHLLAAGTQYF.

The rearrangement links TRBV6-2 or TRBV6-3 to TRBJ2-4, with TRBD2 matching over 8 bases. The CDR3 contains 17 residues. Germline CDR1 reads MNHEY; CDR2 reads SVGEGT. V was pared by 6 bases and J by 1 base, with 11 bases of the junction left unmatched. This chain's CDR3 is CASSQPPGLGAKNIQYF. The CDR3 DNA is TGTGCCAGCAGCCAACCTCCGGGACTAGGTGCCAAAAACATTCAGTACTTC.

Notes on this clonotype: The conserved phenylalanine or tryptophan is not found at the CDR3 terminus, so this likely reflects a read error. This chain joins TRBV5-1 and TRBJ2-3, with 7 bases matching TRBD1. CDR3 length: 15 amino acids. Unmatched junction bases numbered 11, after V lost 6 bases and J lost 4 bases. The V gene's germline CDR1 is SGHRS and CDR2 YFSETQ. CDR3 amino acids: CASNPTGYTADTQYL. CDR3 nucleotide sequence: TGCGCCAGCAACCCGACAGGGTATACAGCAGATACGCAGTATTTG.

This clonotype was observed a single time. The chain employs TRBV12-3 or TRBV12-4 and TRBJ2-1; 7 nucleotides align to TRBD2. The CDR3 spans 15 residues. V lost 10 bases to trimming and J lost 10 bases; unmatched junction nucleotides: 19. CDR3 loop: CANRCGRVSSWEQFF. The CDR3, as DNA: TGTGCCAACCGGTGTGGGAGGGTCTCGTCATGGGAGCAGTTCTTC.

There are a few counts of this clonotype. V and J are TRBV5-5 and TRBJ2-5; unclear D gene. This CDR3 contains 12 residues. Trimming cost V 4 bases and J 3 bases, with 7 bases left between them. The germline V gene has CDR1 SGHKS and CDR2 YYEKEE (reference sequence). CDR3 sequence reads: CASSTVEETQYF. In DNA form, the CDR3 reads TGTGCCAGCAGCACCGTTGAAGAGACCCAGTACTTC.

J is TRBJ2-7 and V is TRBV11-2; 11 nucleotides align to TRBD2. V gave up 5 bases and J gave up 4 bases; unmatched junction bases: 10. Germline V gene sequence: CDR1 SGHAT, CDR2 FQNNGV. The CDR3 runs 16 residues. Written as DNA, the CDR3 is TGTGCCAGCAGCCCCCTTCGGGCTAGCGGGAGGTACGAGCAGTACTTC. This codes for CASSPLRASGRYEQYF.

In this sample, this clonotype turned up a few times. The chain carries TRBV7-2 and TRBJ2-7; possible D gene TRBD2, 6 bases. Looked up from germline, CDR1 is SGHTA and CDR2 is FQGNSA. The CDR3 runs 12 residues. With 5 bases removed from V and 12 bases from J, the gap between germline ends came to 17 bases. CDR3 in DNA: TGTGCCAGCAGCCCTCAGCCGGGAGTCTCGTACTTC. Residues: CASSPQPGVSYF.

This clonotype has more than one count but fewer than ten. This rearrangement joins TRBV6-5 to TRBJ2-5; no reliable D call. Per the germline V gene, CDR1 is MNHEY and CDR2 is SVGAGI. There are 16 residues in the CDR3. Trimming removed 5 bases at V and 4 bases at J, with 20 bases between. The CDR3 reads CASSLLGDLLGETQYF. CDR3 nucleotide sequence: TGTGCCAGCAGTCTCCTGGGTGACCTTTTGGGAGAGACCCAGTACTTC.

As to this clonotype: At one end, the junction sequence differs from germline, possibly due to a read error. The J gene is TRBJ2-1, the V gene TRBV7-2; 7 nucleotides match TRBD2. The CDR3 spans 14 residues. Germline V gene data show CDR1 as SGHTA and CDR2 as FQGNSA. Here the CDR3 DNA reads TGTGCCAGCAGCCTAGCGGTAACGGACAATGAGCAGTTCTTC. Translating it yields CASSLAVTDNEQFF.

The sample holds one count of this clonotype. The chain recombines TRBV5-5 with TRBJ2-6; TRBD2 agrees at 7 bases. The CDR3 extends over 18 amino acids. V lost 1 base, J lost 0 bases, and 7 bases stayed unmatched. Germline CDR1 reads SGHKS; CDR2 reads YYEKEE (reference sequence). DNA for the CDR3: TGTGCCAGCAGCTTGACACTAGCGATACACTCTGGGGCCAACGTCCTGACTTTC. Its translation is CASSLTLAIHSGANVLTF. The full variable domain, completed using reference TRBV5-5 and TRBJ2-6, is DAGVTQSPTHLIKTRGQQVTLRCSPISGHKSVSWYQQVLGQGPQFIFQYYEKEERGRGNFPDRFSARQFPNYSSELNVNALLLGDSALYLCASSLTLAIHSGANVLTFGAGSRLTVL.